A single sample is the source of the 22 T cell receptor beta chains below, sequenced in a study of PD-1 blockade in classical Hodgkin lymphoma. All the patients suffered relapse after autologous stem cell transplantation, and brentuximab vedotin exposure differed. Profiling relied on immunoSEQ multiplex PCR, and the TCRdb table lists in-frame clones only, not all of them. The data show 65,000 to 95,000 clones, under 90% seen once. The sample was peripheral blood mononuclear cells (PBMCs), taken at baseline. All receptors derive from a human donor with classical Hodgkin lymphoma.

The chain is built from TRBV10-2 and TRBJ2-7; D may be TRBD1 (6 bases). V lost 5 bases and J lost 0, with 14 bases in between. The germline V gene has CDR1 WSHSY and CDR2 SAAADI. The CDR3 loop spans 15 amino acids. The CDR3 sequence is CASSSTRDNSYEQYF. CDR3 nucleotide sequence: TGCGCCAGCAGTTCCACCCGGGACAACTCCTACGAGCAGTACTTC.

The chain has TRBV28 and TRBJ2-7; tentative D call: TRBD1 (5 bases). Trimming took 3 bases from V and 4 from J, leaving 16 bases between them. This CDR3 spans 15 amino acids. Germline V gene lookup returns CDR1 MDHEN and CDR2 SYDVKM. The CDR3 nucleotides are TGTGCCAGCAGTTTGTTCGGTCAGGGTAGGTACGAGCAGTACTTC. Its protein is CASSLFGQGRYEQYF.

V usage is TRBV28 and J usage is TRBJ1-1, with a tentative D call TRBD1 (6 bases). The CDR3 runs 14 residues. Trimming stripped 8 bases from V and 0 bases from J, with 13 bases between. The germline CDR1 and CDR2 sequences are MDHEN and SYDVKM. The CDR3 loop is CASYTQGVNTEAFF. CDR3 nucleotide sequence: TGTGCCAGCTATACACAGGGCGTGAACACTGAAGCTTTCTTT.

The chain employs TRBV15 and TRBJ1-1; TRBD1 agrees at 7 bases. Trimming took 6 bases from V and 4 from J; bases not matched to a gene: 5. The CDR3 spans 13 residues. Germline V gene data show CDR1 as LNHNV and CDR2 as YYDKDF (reference sequence). The CDR3: CATRSGGSTEAFF. The CDR3 coding sequence is TGTGCCACCAGGTCAGGGGGAAGCACTGAAGCTTTCTTT.

The chain links TRBV19 to TRBJ1-5, with D unclear. Trimming left V 4 bases short and J 0 bases short, with 25 bases between. CDR3 length: 20 residues. Germline CDR1 LNHDA, CDR2 SQIVND (reference sequence). CDR3 coding DNA: TGTGCCAGTAGTACTAGTGGGCAATTCCACTCATATTATAGCAATCAGCCCCAGCATTTT. As protein: CASSTSGQFHSYYSNQPQHF.

This clone has more than one count but fewer than ten. The chain uses TRBV6-1 and TRBJ1-5, with 11 nucleotides matching TRBD1. CDR1 is MNHNS, CDR2 SASEGT, per germline. The CDR3 length is 15 residues. With V trimmed by 2 bases and J by 5 bases, 2 bases remained unmatched. CDR3 region: CASSERTGGDQPQHF. The DNA for the CDR3 is TGTGCCAGCAGTGAACGGACAGGGGGCGATCAGCCCCAGCATTTT.

V gene TRBV7-8 combines with J gene TRBJ2-2; TRBD1 aligns across 7 bases. The trim removed 8 bases at V and 7 bases at J, leaving 10 bases unmatched. This CDR3 has 14 residues. Germline V lookup: CDR1 SGHVS, CDR2 FQNEAQ. This chain's CDR3 is CASFRGRGSGELFF. CDR3 bases: TGTGCCAGCTTCAGGGGGAGAGGAAGCGGGGAGCTGTTTTTT.

The chain links TRBV19 to TRBJ1-2; 7 bases map to TRBD1. This CDR3 has 15 amino acids. The V gene end was trimmed by 5 bases and the J gene end by 3 bases; junction bases not matched to a gene: 9. The germline V gene has CDR1 LNHDA and CDR2 SQIVND (reference sequence). CDR3 in DNA: TGTGCCAGTAGTGCAAGGGACAGAATTTACTATGGCTACACCTTC. Protein: CASSARDRIYYGYTF.

V usage is TRBV7-6 and J usage is TRBJ2-1; 7 nucleotides agree with TRBD1. In germline, CDR1 is SGHVS, CDR2 FNYEAQ. The CDR3 is 16 amino acids. J lost 7 bases, V lost 5 bases, and 14 bases had no gene match. The CDR3: CASSLLQGFTSNEQFF. CDR3 nucleotide sequence: TGTGCCAGCAGCCTCCTACAGGGGTTTACATCTAATGAGCAGTTCTTC.

CDR3 region: CASSSPGQGTDTQYF. The CDR3 bases are TGTGCCAGCAGTTCACCGGGACAGGGCACAGATACGCAGTATTTT. The rearrangement links TRBV28 to TRBJ2-3; TRBD1 matches 8 bases. V shed 4 bases, J shed 1 base, and the junction held 4 bases outside the gene matches. This CDR3 has 15 amino acids. In germline, CDR1 is MDHEN, CDR2 SYDVKM.

V and J are TRBV19 and TRBJ2-7, with no clear D. V lost 6 bases and J 2 bases, leaving 14 bases between the germline ends. Germline V lookup: CDR1 LNHDA, CDR2 SQIVND (reference sequence). CDR3 length: 14 amino acids. CDR3 nucleotide sequence: TGTGCCAGTAGAAGTCCCAGCAGCCCCTACGAGCAGTACTTC. Protein sequence: CASRSPSSPYEQYF.

This clone is a singleton in its sample. This rearrangement joins TRBV6-1 to TRBJ1-2, with D hard to call. The CDR3 consists of 14 residues. V lost 4 bases to trimming and J lost 5 bases, with 14 bases between them. CDR1 is MNHNS and CDR2 is SASEGT in the germline V gene. The CDR3 loop is CASSVWGVGYGYTF. The CDR3 DNA reads TGTGCCAGCAGTGTGTGGGGAGTTGGGTATGGCTACACCTTC.

The rearrangement joins TRBV6-5 to TRBJ2-7, with D perhaps matching TRBD2 (6 bases). Germline CDR1 is MNHEY and CDR2 is SVGAGI. The CDR3 contains 14 residues. The germline V and J ends were trimmed by 0 bases and 6 bases, with 12 bases remaining between them. The CDR3 DNA sequence: TGTGCCAGCAGTTACTCACCCCTCGGGGGCGAGCAGTACTTC. Translating it yields CASSYSPLGGEQYF.

The genes are TRBV18 and TRBJ2-5; D is unclear. The CDR3 is made up of 15 amino acids. The ends were cut back, 1 base at V and 3 bases at J, with 12 bases in the middle. CDR1 is KGHSH and CDR2 is LQKENI in the germline V gene. This CDR3 is CASSPQLGSEETQYF. CDR3 nucleotide sequence: TGTGCCAGCTCACCACAGCTGGGATCAGAAGAGACCCAGTACTTC.

The chain recombines TRBV5-4 with TRBJ2-7; 9 bases line up with TRBD1. CDR3 size: 13 residues. Germline lookup yields CDR1 SGHNT and CDR2 YYREEE (reference sequence). J gave up 4 bases and V 3 bases, and 2 bases lay outside the gene matches. CDR3 bases: TGTGCCAGCAGCTATGGGACAGGGTACGAGCAGTACTTC. It yields the protein CASSYGTGYEQYF.

This chain joins TRBV2 and TRBJ2-5; maybe TRBD2 (6 bases). Germline values: CDR1 SNHLY, CDR2 FYNNEI. The CDR3 contains 15 residues. V lost 1 base and J 5 bases, leaving 14 bases between the germline ends. CDR3 sequence (DNA): TGTGCCAGCAGTGAAGGGTACCCGGCGGGGGAGACCCAGTACTTC. Translated: CASSEGYPAGETQYF.

This sequence joins TRBV30 and TRBJ1-4, with D maybe TRBD1 (6 bases). With 7 bases removed from V and 6 bases from J, the gap between germline ends came to 12 bases. Germline lookup yields CDR1 GTSNPN and CDR2 SVGIG (reference sequence). CDR3 length: 12 amino acids. CDR3 sequence: CAYAAGDEKLFF. In DNA, the CDR3 is TGTGCCTATGCGGCAGGGGATGAAAAACTGTTTTTT.

The chain links TRBV10-3 to TRBJ1-2; D is unresolved. V lost 0 bases and J lost 5, with 10 bases in between. The CDR3 has 14 residues. CDR1 and CDR2 (germline): ENHRY, SYGVKD. CDR3 residues: CAISESKGLYGYTF. The CDR3 DNA sequence: TGTGCCATCAGTGAGTCGAAGGGCTTATATGGCTACACCTTC.

The rearrangement uses TRBV5-1 and TRBJ2-3, with 10 bases matching TRBD1. The CDR3 is 15 residues long. Germline CDR1 SGHRS, CDR2 YFSETQ. V dropped 5 bases and J dropped 1; count of bases not matched to a gene: 4. CDR3 coding DNA: TGCGCCAGCAGGGATGGGACAGGGGGCACAGATACGCAGTATTTT. It codes for CASRDGTGGTDTQYF.

The V call is TRBV6-1, the J call TRBJ2-1, with 11 bases fitting TRBD2. This CDR3 is built from 15 residues. CDR1 and CDR2 (germline): MNHNS, SASEGT. The J segment lost 6 bases and the V segment lost 5 bases, leaving 6 bases of the junction unmatched. The CDR3 sequence: CASSSLAGEGNEQFF. The CDR3 region has the DNA TGTGCCAGCAGTTCACTAGCGGGAGAGGGCAATGAGCAGTTCTTC.

V usage is TRBV19 and J usage is TRBJ2-5; 7 bases fit TRBD1. Germline CDR1 is LNHDA and CDR2 is SQIVND (reference sequence). The CDR3 loop spans 11 amino acids. V shed 10 bases and J 8 bases; nucleotides not matched to a gene: 7. CDR3 in DNA: TGTGCCACCCGACAGGGTTTAACCCAGTACTTC. Amino acids: CATRQGLTQYF.

The V and J genes are TRBV27 and TRBJ2-1; 10 nucleotides match TRBD2. CDR3 length equals 15 residues. Trimming cost V 7 bases and J 7 bases; bases outside gene matches: 10. Germline V gives CDR1 MNHEY, CDR2 SMNVEV (reference sequence). CDR3 DNA sequence: TGTGCCAGCACCAGAAGCGGGAGGGCGAATAATGAGCAGTTCTTC. Amino acids: CASTRSGRANNEQFF.